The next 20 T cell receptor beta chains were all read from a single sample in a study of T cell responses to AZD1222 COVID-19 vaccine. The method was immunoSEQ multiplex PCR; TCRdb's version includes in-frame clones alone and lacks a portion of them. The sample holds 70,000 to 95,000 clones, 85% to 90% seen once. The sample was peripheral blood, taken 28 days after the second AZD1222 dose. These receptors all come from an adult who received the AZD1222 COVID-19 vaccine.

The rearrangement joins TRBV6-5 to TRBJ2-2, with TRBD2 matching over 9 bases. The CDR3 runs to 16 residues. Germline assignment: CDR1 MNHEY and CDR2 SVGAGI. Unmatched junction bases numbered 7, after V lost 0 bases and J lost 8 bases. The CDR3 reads CASSYSGASGAGELFF. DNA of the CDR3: TGTGCCAGCAGTTACTCGGGAGCTAGCGGGGCAGGGGAGCTGTTTTTT.

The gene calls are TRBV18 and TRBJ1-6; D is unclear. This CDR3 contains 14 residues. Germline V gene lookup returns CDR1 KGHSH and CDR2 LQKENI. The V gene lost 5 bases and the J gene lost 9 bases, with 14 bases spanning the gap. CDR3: CASSTTRTGSPLHF. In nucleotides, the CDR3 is TGTGCCAGCTCAACGACACGGACGGGTTCACCCCTCCACTTT.

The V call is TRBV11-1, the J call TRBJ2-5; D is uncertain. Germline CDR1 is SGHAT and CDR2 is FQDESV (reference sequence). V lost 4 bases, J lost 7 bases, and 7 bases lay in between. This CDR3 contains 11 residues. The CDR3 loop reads CASSSWGTQYF. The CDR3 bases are TGTGCCAGCAGCTCCTGGGGGACCCAGTACTTC.

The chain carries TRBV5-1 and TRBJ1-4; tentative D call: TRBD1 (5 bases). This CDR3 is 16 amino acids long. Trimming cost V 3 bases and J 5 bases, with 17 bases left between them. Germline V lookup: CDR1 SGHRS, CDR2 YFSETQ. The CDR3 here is CASSSGTPRGNEKLFF. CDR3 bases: TGCGCCAGCAGCTCTGGGACCCCGAGGGGAAATGAAAAACTGTTTTTT.

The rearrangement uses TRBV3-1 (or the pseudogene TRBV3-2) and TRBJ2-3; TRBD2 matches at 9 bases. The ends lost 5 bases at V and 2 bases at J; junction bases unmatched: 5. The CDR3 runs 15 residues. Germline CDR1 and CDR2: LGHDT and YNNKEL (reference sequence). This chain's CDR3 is CASSTGLAFTDTQYF. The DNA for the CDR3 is TGTGCCAGCAGCACCGGACTAGCGTTCACAGATACGCAGTATTTT.

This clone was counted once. The DNA of the CDR3 is TGTGCCAGCAAAATGGGGACAGCGGACGGTGAAAAACTGTTTTTT. Amino acids: CASKMGTADGEKLFF. V gene TRBV2 combines with J gene TRBJ1-4, with 7 nucleotides matching TRBD1. Losses at the gene ends were 7 bases for V and 7 bases for J; bases not matched to a gene: 12. The V gene's germline CDR1 is SNHLY and CDR2 FYNNEI. The CDR3 loop spans 15 amino acids.

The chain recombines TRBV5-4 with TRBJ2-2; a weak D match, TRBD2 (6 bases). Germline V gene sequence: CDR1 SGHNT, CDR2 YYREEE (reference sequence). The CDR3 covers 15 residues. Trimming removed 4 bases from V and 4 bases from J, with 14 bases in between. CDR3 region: CASSAVADFTGELFF. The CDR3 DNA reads TGTGCCAGCAGCGCGGTAGCGGACTTCACCGGGGAGCTGTTTTTT.

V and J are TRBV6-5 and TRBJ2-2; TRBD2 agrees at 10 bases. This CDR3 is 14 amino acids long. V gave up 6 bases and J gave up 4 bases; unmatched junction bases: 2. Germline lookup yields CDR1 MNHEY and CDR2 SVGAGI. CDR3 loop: CASRSSGGTGELFF. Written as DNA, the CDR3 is TGTGCCAGCAGGTCTAGCGGGGGCACCGGGGAGCTGTTTTTT.

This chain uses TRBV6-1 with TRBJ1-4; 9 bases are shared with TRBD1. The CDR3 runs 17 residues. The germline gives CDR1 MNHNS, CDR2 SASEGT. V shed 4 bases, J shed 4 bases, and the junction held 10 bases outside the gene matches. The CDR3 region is CASSARDRAWGNEKLFF. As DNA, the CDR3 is TGTGCCAGCAGTGCCCGGGACAGGGCCTGGGGTAATGAAAAACTGTTTTTT.

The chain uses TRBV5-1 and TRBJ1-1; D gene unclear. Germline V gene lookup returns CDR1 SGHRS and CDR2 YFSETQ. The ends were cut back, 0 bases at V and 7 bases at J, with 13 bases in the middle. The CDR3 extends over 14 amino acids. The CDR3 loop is CASSLAALEGEAFF. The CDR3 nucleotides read TGCGCCAGCAGCTTGGCGGCCCTGGAGGGTGAAGCTTTCTTT.

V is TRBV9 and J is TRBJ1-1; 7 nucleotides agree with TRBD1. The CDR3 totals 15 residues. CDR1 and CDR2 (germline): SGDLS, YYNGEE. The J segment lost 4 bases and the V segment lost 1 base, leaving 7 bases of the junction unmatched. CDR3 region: CASSVMGQISTEAFF. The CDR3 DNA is TGTGCCAGCAGCGTAATGGGACAGATAAGCACTGAAGCTTTCTTT.

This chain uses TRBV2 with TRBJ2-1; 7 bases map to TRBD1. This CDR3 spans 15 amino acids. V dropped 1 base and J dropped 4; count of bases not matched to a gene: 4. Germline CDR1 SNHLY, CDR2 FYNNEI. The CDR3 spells CASSEGGTVYNEQFF. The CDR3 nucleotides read TGTGCCAGCAGTGAAGGGGGGACAGTGTACAATGAGCAGTTCTTC.

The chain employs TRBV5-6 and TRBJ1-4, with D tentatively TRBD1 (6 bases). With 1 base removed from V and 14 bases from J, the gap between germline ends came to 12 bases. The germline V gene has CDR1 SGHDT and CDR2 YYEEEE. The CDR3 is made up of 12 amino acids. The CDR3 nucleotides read TGTGCCAGCAGCTTGCCCGGGACACCGCTGTTTTTT. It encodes CASSLPGTPLFF.

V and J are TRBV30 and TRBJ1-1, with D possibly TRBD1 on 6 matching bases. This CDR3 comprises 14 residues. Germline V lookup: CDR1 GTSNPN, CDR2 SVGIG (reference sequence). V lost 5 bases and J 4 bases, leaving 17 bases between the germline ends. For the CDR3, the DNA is TGTGCCTGGGCCACAGGGAGGCGGGCCACTGAAGCTTTCTTT. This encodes CAWATGRRATEAFF.

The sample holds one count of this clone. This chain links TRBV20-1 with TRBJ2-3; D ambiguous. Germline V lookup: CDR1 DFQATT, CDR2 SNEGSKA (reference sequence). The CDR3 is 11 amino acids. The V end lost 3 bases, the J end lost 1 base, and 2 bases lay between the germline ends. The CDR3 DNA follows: TGCAGTGCTAGCCGCACAGATACGCAGTATTTT. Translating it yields CSASRTDTQYF.

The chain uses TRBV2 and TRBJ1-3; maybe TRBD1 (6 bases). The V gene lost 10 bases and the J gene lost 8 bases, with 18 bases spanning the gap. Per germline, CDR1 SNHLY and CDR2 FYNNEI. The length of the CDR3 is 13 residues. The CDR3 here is CATKQGSADTIYF. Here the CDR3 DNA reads TGTGCCACCAAACAGGGAAGTGCGGACACCATATATTTT. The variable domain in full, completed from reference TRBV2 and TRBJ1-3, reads EPEVTQTPSHQVTQMGQEVILRCVPISNHLYFYWYRQILGQKVEFLVSFYNNEISEKSEIFDDQFSVERPDGSNFTLKIRSTKLEDSAMYFCATKQGSADTIYFGEGSWLTVV.

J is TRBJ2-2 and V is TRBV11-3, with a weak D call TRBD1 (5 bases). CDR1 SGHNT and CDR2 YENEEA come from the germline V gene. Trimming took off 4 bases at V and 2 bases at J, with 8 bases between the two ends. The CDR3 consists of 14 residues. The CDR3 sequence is CASSSTENTGELFF. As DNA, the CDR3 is TGTGCCAGCAGCTCGACAGAAAACACCGGGGAGCTGTTTTTT.

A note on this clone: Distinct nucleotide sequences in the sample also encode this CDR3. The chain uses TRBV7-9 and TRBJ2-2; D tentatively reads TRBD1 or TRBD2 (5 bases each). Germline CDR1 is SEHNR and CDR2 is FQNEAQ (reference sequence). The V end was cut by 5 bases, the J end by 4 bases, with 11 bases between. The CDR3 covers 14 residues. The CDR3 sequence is CASSLGEITGELFF. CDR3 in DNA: TGTGCCAGCAGCCTGGGGGAGATCACCGGGGAGCTGTTTTTT.

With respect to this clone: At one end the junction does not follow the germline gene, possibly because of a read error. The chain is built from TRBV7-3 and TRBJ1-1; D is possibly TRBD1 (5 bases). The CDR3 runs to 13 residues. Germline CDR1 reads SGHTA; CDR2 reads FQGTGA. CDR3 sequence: CASSRRADTEAFF. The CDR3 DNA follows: TGTGCCAGCAGCCGTCGAGCGGACACGGAAGCTTTCTTT.

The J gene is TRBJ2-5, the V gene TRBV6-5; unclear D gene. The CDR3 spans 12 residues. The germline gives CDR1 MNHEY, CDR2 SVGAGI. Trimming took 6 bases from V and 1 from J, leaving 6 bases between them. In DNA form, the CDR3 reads TGTGCCAGCAGGAAGTCCCAAGAGACCCAGTACTTC. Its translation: CASRKSQETQYF.